Sequencing of this T cell receptor (beta chain) was carried out in a study of early T cells in non-severe SARS-CoV-2 infection. Across the whole study: Chains from this unsorted whole-blood bulk RNA could not be paired. Findings of the study overall: VDJdb-based matching was biased toward anti-spike CD8 responses and missed private and CD4 specificities.

This clonotype was detected ten times or more. What it binds is not known. Individual cDNA molecules received unique molecular identifiers. TCRdb independently ran MiXCR on the 5' RACE reads; one entry per CDR3 protein. The sample has tens of thousands of distinct CDR3 sequences, less than 6.5% seen once; the top ten hold around 3.8%. The trim removed 6 bases at V and 0 bases at J, leaving 17 bases unmatched. Germline CDR1 reads MNHEY; CDR2 reads SVGEGT. CDR3 length: 19 amino acids. The material sequenced was whole blood. This clonotype was sampled from an adult who was a healthcare worker with PCR-confirmed SARS-CoV-2 infection or an uninfected control (not recorded which). The rearrangement uses TRBV6-2 or TRBV6-3 and TRBJ1-5; 7 nucleotides align to TRBD1. CDR3 residues: CASRPRDRPNHYSNQPQHF. CDR3 sequence (DNA): TGTGCCAGCAGACCGAGGGACAGACCGAACCATTATAGCAATCAGCCCCAGCATTTT.